These 16 T cell receptor beta chains were all obtained from the same sample, sequenced in a study of blood T cells in healthy people across ages. With a J-beta primer mix and a sample-barcoded 5' primer, a second PCR ran about 7 to 11 cycles. From the 5' RACE reads, TCRdb called clonotypes with MiXCR, one entry per CDR3 protein. The sample lists hundreds of thousands of distinct CDR3 sequences, roughly 44% occurring once. Sequencing input: blood. Every receptor here comes from a man aged 55 to 69 in good health.

This clonotype has only a few counts. The gene calls are TRBV19 and TRBJ2-1; possibly TRBD1 or TRBD2 for D (5 bases each). The tail of the sequence fits TRBJ2-7 better, so the J call may be wrong. CDR3 length: 14 amino acids. CDR1 and CDR2 (germline): LNHDA, SQIVND (reference sequence). The CDR3 bases are TGTGCCAGTAGTATTGAGGGGTCCTACAATGAGCAGTACTTC. It translates to CASSIEGSYNEQYF.

J is TRBJ2-5 and V is TRBV6-1; D may be TRBD1 or TRBD2 (5 bases each). Germline CDR1 and CDR2: MNHNS and SASEGT. The CDR3 is made up of 13 amino acids. The V and J ends lost 8 bases and 4 bases respectively, with 14 bases between them. The CDR3 spells CASHRTGPETQYF. The CDR3 nucleotides are TGTGCCAGCCACCGGACGGGACCAGAGACCCAGTACTTC.

About this clonotype itself: Mismatch with germline at one junction end may stem from a read error. The V and J genes are TRBV5-1 and TRBJ2-1; 14 nucleotides agree with TRBD2. This CDR3 spans 15 amino acids. CDR1 SGHRS and CDR2 YFSETQ come from the germline V gene. In nucleotides, the CDR3 is TGCGCCGGCAGCCCGGGGACTAGCGGGGGTGATGAGCAGTTCTTC. Amino acids: CAGSPGTSGGDEQFF.

The chain is built from TRBV7-9 and TRBJ1-1; a weak D match, TRBD1 (6 bases). Germline lookup yields CDR1 SEHNR and CDR2 FQNEAQ (reference sequence). V dropped 5 bases and J dropped 5 bases, with 12 bases sitting between them. The CDR3 runs 13 residues. Here the CDR3 reads CASSRGGMTEAFF. The CDR3 DNA sequence: TGTGCCAGCAGCCGAGGGGGGATGACTGAAGCTTTCTTT.

This clonotype was found many times. The genes are TRBV29-1 and TRBJ2-3, with D hard to call. The CDR3 is made up of 11 amino acids. V gave up 3 bases and J gave up 3 bases, with 4 bases separating them. Looked up from germline, CDR1 is SQVTM and CDR2 is ANQGSEA. As DNA, the CDR3 is TGCAGCGTTGAGAGGACAGATACGCAGTATTTT. Translated: CSVERTDTQYF.

V usage is TRBV12-3 or TRBV12-4 and J usage is TRBJ1-1; 7 positions match TRBD1. CDR3 length equals 13 residues. The CDR3 DNA follows: TGTGCGACGCCCGGACAGGCAAACACTGAAGCTTTCTTT. Its protein is CATPGQANTEAFF.

The chain combines TRBV5-1 with TRBJ2-1; 10 bases line up with TRBD2. Germline V CDR1 and CDR2: SGHRS, YFSETQ. J gave up 8 bases and V 0 bases, and 5 bases lay outside the gene matches. The CDR3 loop spans 15 amino acids. CDR3 sequence (DNA): TGCGCCAGCAGCTTGGAGGGACTAGCGTGGGATGAGCAGTTCTTC. Translating it yields CASSLEGLAWDEQFF.

This clonotype was seen more than once but under ten times. The chain carries TRBV24-1 and TRBJ2-5; 8 bases are shared with TRBD1. With V trimmed by 3 bases and J by 7 bases, 15 bases remained unmatched. In germline, CDR1 is KGHDR, CDR2 SFDVKD. This CDR3 region has 17 residues. The CDR3 DNA follows: TGTGCCACCAGTGATACCGGGACAGGAGTTTTTCGCGGGACCCAGTACTTC. Translating gives CATSDTGTGVFRGTQYF.

The rearrangement joins TRBV21-1 to TRBJ2-2; the table assigns TRBD1, which was not confirmed against the DNA. TRBV21-1 is a listed pseudogene. The CDR3 extends over 17 amino acids. Here the CDR3 reads CASSKALNRQNTGELFF. The CDR3 DNA sequence: TGTGCCAGCAGCAAAGCGTTAAACAGGCAGAACACCGGGGAGCTGTTTTTT.

The rearrangement links TRBV20-1 to TRBJ2-4; D is possibly TRBD1 (5 bases). Per germline, CDR1 DFQATT and CDR2 SNEGSKA (reference sequence). V was clipped by 6 bases and J by 0 bases, with 12 bases between them. This CDR3 has 14 amino acids. For the CDR3, the DNA is TGCAGTGCAACTGACAGACTAGCCAAAAACATTCAGTACTTC. Translation gives CSATDRLAKNIQYF.

The chain links TRBV7-2 to TRBJ1-2; 9 bases line up with TRBD1. V gave up 2 bases and J gave up 5 bases; unmatched junction bases: 6. The CDR3 runs to 15 residues. Germline V gene sequence: CDR1 SGHTA, CDR2 FQGNSA. The CDR3, as DNA: TGTGCCAGCAGCTTAAGTACGGGACAGGGATATGGCTACACCTTC. Its protein is CASSLSTGQGYGYTF.

The chain couples TRBV7-6 to TRBJ2-5; 9 bases match TRBD2. The J segment lost 5 bases and the V segment lost 5 bases, leaving 6 bases of the junction unmatched. The germline V gene has CDR1 SGHVS and CDR2 FNYEAQ. The CDR3 length is 14 residues. The DNA for the CDR3 is TGTGCCAGCAGCCATAGCGGGGGCCGGGAGACCCAGTACTTC. It translates to CASSHSGGRETQYF.

V is TRBV27 and J is TRBJ2-1; a possible D gene is TRBD2 (5 bases). CDR1 is MNHEY and CDR2 is SMNVEV in the germline V gene (reference sequence). The V and J ends lost 5 bases and 5 bases respectively, with 16 bases between them. This CDR3 is built from 15 residues. CDR3 sequence reads: CASSEWRAGHNEQFF. The CDR3 DNA follows: TGTGCCAGCAGTGAATGGCGGGCAGGACACAATGAGCAGTTCTTC.

The chain links TRBV7-3 to TRBJ2-3; no clear D gene. Germline V gene sequence: CDR1 SGHTA, CDR2 FQGTGA. V was clipped by 4 bases and J by 6 bases, with 8 bases between them. The CDR3 runs to 12 residues. The CDR3 spells CASSSAGDTQYF. In DNA, the CDR3 is TGTGCCAGCAGCTCTGCTGGGGATACGCAGTATTTT.

This clonotype was seen only a few times. The J gene is TRBJ1-1, the V gene TRBV10-3, with 8 bases identical to TRBD1. The ends lost 10 bases at V and 6 bases at J; junction bases unmatched: 7. The length of the CDR3 is 12 residues. CDR1 is ENHRY and CDR2 is SYGVKD in the germline V gene. The DNA of the CDR3 is TGTGCCACCGGACAGGGTGGGGCTGAAGCTTTCTTT. It translates to CATGQGGAEAFF.

This clonotype has just a few counts. The CDR3 region is CSVEDPGRAGKPGELFF. In nucleotides, the CDR3 is TGCAGCGTTGAAGATCCCGGTAGGGCAGGGAAACCCGGGGAGCTGTTTTTT. The chain combines TRBV29-1 with TRBJ2-2, with D possibly TRBD1 on 5 matching bases. The CDR3 runs 17 residues. Germline loops: CDR1 SQVTM, CDR2 ANQGSEA. The V gene lost 0 bases and the J gene lost 6 bases, with 20 bases spanning the gap.